This TCR beta chain was found in a study of cytomegalovirus exposure and HLA in healthy donors. Study-wide results and caveats: It emerged from a later analysis that several of the most significant clusters appeared to be linked to common viral pathogens. In a later analysis, HLA-associated beta chains showed higher expansion and lower generation probabilities than comparable chains.

The CDR3 is 14 amino acids. Trimming cost V 0 bases and J 2 bases, with 9 bases left between them. Germline V CDR1 and CDR2: SGHNT, YYREEE (reference sequence). The PCR used 60 Vbeta and 13 Jbeta primers. The table came from immunoSEQ multiplex PCR; TCRdb's copy has only in-frame clones and leaves some out. The sample has 200,000 to 250,000 clones; 78% are singletons. Notes on this clone: No antigen is known for it.

The sequenced material came from PBMCs. The V gene is TRBV5-4, the J gene TRBJ2-7; D is ambiguous. The receptor was isolated from a male donor in good health and CMV-seronegative. As DNA, the CDR3 is TGTGCCAGCAGCTTGGAAGCTTTCGCCTACGAGCAGTACTTC. It codes for CASSLEAFAYEQYF.